Below are 28 T cell receptor beta chains sequenced from a single sample in a study of shared clonotypes between healthy human individuals. Produced via immunoSEQ multiplex PCR; TCRdb's table is partial and in-frame only. Of more than 1,200,000 clones in the sample, approximately 98.5% were seen once. Sequencing input: naive CD4+ T cells sorted from blood. Sample subset: CD45RA+ positively selected. Source of these receptors: a man aged 25-45 years in good health.

This rearrangement joins TRBV12-5 to TRBJ2-2; TRBD2 agrees at 13 bases. J lost 6 bases, V lost 8 bases, and 15 bases had no gene match. CDR1 and CDR2 from the germline V gene are LGHNT and FRNRAP. This CDR3 region has 18 residues. The CDR3 spells CASRRFDGTSGISGELFF. The CDR3 bases are TGTGCTAGTAGGCGTTTCGACGGGACTAGCGGGATTTCCGGGGAGCTGTTTTTT.

The chain uses TRBV19 and TRBJ1-5; 7 bases are a match to TRBD1. The V and J ends lost 4 bases and 5 bases, in that order; junction bases with no gene match: 11. This CDR3 region has 16 residues. Germline CDR1 reads LNHDA; CDR2 reads SQIVND (reference sequence). In nucleotides, the CDR3 is TGTGCCAGTAGTACGTCTCCGGGACAGAATTATCAGCCCCAGCATTTT. This codes for CASSTSPGQNYQPQHF.

The chain combines TRBV7-9 with TRBJ1-1; no clear D gene. Per the germline V gene, CDR1 is SEHNR and CDR2 is FQNEAQ (reference sequence). V was cut by 1 base and J by 4 bases, with 7 bases left in between. CDR3 length: 13 amino acids. The CDR3 DNA is TGTGCCAGCAGCTTAGAACCGATCACTGAAGCTTTCTTT. It specifies CASSLEPITEAFF.

The chain recombines TRBV9 with TRBJ2-1; 13 positions agree with TRBD2. Germline CDR1 is SGDLS and CDR2 is YYNGEE. Trimming cost V 0 bases and J 4 bases; bases outside gene matches: 4. The CDR3 spans 17 residues. The CDR3 sequence: CASSVAGLAGTYNEQFF. The CDR3 DNA sequence: TGTGCCAGCAGCGTAGCGGGACTAGCGGGAACATACAATGAGCAGTTCTTC. Combining the CDR3 with reference TRBV9 and TRBJ2-1 gives the whole variable domain DSGVTQTPKHLITATGQRVTLRCSPRSGDLSVYWYQQSLDQGLQFLIQYYNGEERAKGNILERFSAQQFPDLHSELNLSSLELGDSALYFCASSVAGLAGTYNEQFFGPGTRLTVL.

The chain uses TRBV19 and TRBJ1-5; 7 bases are shared with TRBD1. Losses at the gene ends were 3 bases for V and 6 bases for J; bases not matched to a gene: 2. The CDR3 runs 13 residues. Germline lookup yields CDR1 LNHDA and CDR2 SQIVND (reference sequence). The chain's CDR3 is CASSIQGGQPQHF. CDR3 coding DNA: TGTGCCAGTAGTATCCAGGGGGGTCAGCCCCAGCATTTT.

This clone has just one count. The junction departs from the called germline gene at one end, perhaps through a read error. This chain connects TRBV7-7 to TRBJ2-5; 8 bases line up with TRBD1. The CDR3 has 14 amino acids. Per germline, CDR1 SSHAT and CDR2 FNYEAQ (reference sequence). CDR3 sequence (DNA): TGTGCTAGCAGCTTATGGCAGGGGGCAGAGACCCAGTACTTC. The encoded protein is CASSLWQGAETQYF. Looking up the rest from reference TRBV7-7 and TRBJ2-5 gives the full variable domain: GAGVSQSPRYKVTKRGQDVTLRCDPISSHATLYWYQQALGQGPEFLTYFNYEAQPDKSGLPSDRFSAERPEGSISTLTIQRTEQRDSAMYRCASSLWQGAETQYFGPGTRLLVL.

This chain joins TRBV27 and TRBJ2-3, with D possibly matching TRBD2 (5 bases). Germline V gives CDR1 MNHEY, CDR2 SMNVEV (reference sequence). This CDR3 has 16 residues. The germline V and J ends were trimmed by 7 bases and 1 base, with 18 bases remaining between them. In DNA, the CDR3 is TGTGCCAGCATGTCGCGGGCGGCAAAGGGCACAGATACGCAGTATTTT. Its protein product is CASMSRAAKGTDTQYF.

The CDR3 loop is CASSLDATPRAGLYNEQFF. The CDR3 DNA follows: TGTGCCAGCAGCTTAGACGCGACCCCACGGGCGGGGCTCTACAATGAGCAGTTCTTC. J is TRBJ2-1 and V is TRBV7-9; D possibly corresponds to TRBD2 (6 bases). Deletions cut 1 base from V and 3 bases from J, with 22 bases between. CDR1 is SEHNR and CDR2 is FQNEAQ in the germline V gene (reference sequence). The CDR3 spans 19 residues. Filled out from reference TRBV7-9 and TRBJ2-1, the complete variable domain reads DTGVSQNPRHKITKRGQNVTFRCDPISEHNRLYWYRQTLGQGPEFLTYFQNEAQLEKSRLLSDRFSAERPKGSFSTLEIQRTEQGDSAMYLCASSLDATPRAGLYNEQFFGPGTRLTVL.

This chain connects TRBV5-6 to TRBJ2-2; no clear D. CDR3 length: 14 residues. Germline loops: CDR1 SGHDT, CDR2 YYEEEE. Trimming pared 0 bases from V and 4 bases from J, leaving 7 bases between. CDR3 sequence reads: CASSLERATGELFF. The CDR3 bases are TGTGCCAGCAGCTTGGAGCGCGCCACCGGGGAGCTGTTTTTT. The full variable domain, in which reference TRBV5-6 and TRBJ2-2 provide the parts outside the CDR3, is DAGVTQSPTHLIKTRGQQVTLRCSPKSGHDTVSWYQQALGQGPQFIFQYYEEEERQRGNFPDRFSGHQFPNYSSELNVNALLLGDSALYLCASSLERATGELFFGEGSRLTVL.

The chain is built from TRBV5-6 and TRBJ2-2; no firm D call. Trimming stripped 1 base from V and 2 bases from J, with 0 bases between. CDR1 is SGHDT and CDR2 is YYEEEE in the germline V gene. The CDR3 is 12 amino acids. The CDR3 loop is CASSLNTGELFF. CDR3 bases: TGTGCCAGCAGCTTGAACACCGGGGAGCTGTTTTTT.

As concerns this clone: The sample carries other DNA sequences with the same CDR3. This sequence joins TRBV9 and TRBJ1-1, with D hard to call. In germline, CDR1 is SGDLS, CDR2 YYNGEE. The CDR3 is made up of 14 amino acids. Trimming cost V 0 bases and J 0 bases, with 6 bases left between them. CDR3 loop: CASSVGNMNTEAFF. CDR3 in DNA: TGTGCCAGCAGCGTAGGGAACATGAACACTGAAGCTTTCTTT.

The rearrangement links TRBV12-5 to TRBJ2-1; D not certain. V was cut by 0 bases and J by 0 bases, with 6 bases left in between. CDR3 size: 15 residues. Looked up from germline, CDR1 is LGHNT and CDR2 is FRNRAP. CDR3 sequence (DNA): TGTGCTAGTGGTTTGGTGGTAGGCTCCTACAATGAGCAGTTCTTC. Its translation: CASGLVVGSYNEQFF.

The chain has TRBV19 and TRBJ2-7; 8 nucleotides match TRBD2. Germline loops: CDR1 LNHDA, CDR2 SQIVND (reference sequence). V lost 10 bases to trimming and J lost 1 base; unmatched junction nucleotides: 9. This CDR3 contains 14 residues. This chain's CDR3 is CATGRGGGSYEQYF. CDR3 DNA sequence: TGTGCCACCGGCCGGGGGGGAGGATCCTACGAGCAGTACTTC.

The rearrangement joins TRBV6-6 to TRBJ2-7; tentative D call: TRBD2 (6 bases). The germline V and J ends were trimmed by 8 bases and 3 bases, with 17 bases remaining between them. CDR3 size: 14 residues. The germline gives CDR1 MNHNY, CDR2 SVGAGI (reference sequence). The CDR3 sequence: CASSPGRSDYEQYF. The CDR3, as DNA: TGTGCCAGCTCCCCGGGGAGGTCGGACTACGAGCAGTACTTC.

The DNA for the CDR3 is TGCGCCAGCAGCTTGGAAGGTCTAGCGAGCGGGGAGCTGTTTTTT. Translated, it gives CASSLEGLASGELFF. The chain joins TRBV5-1 to TRBJ2-2, with a tentative D call TRBD2 (6 bases). The V gene lost 0 bases and the J gene lost 7 bases, with 13 bases spanning the gap. This CDR3 has 15 residues. CDR1 and CDR2 (germline): SGHRS, YFSETQ.

This clone was detected once. The rearrangement joins TRBV29-1 to TRBJ2-7, with a tentative D call TRBD1 (5 bases). The CDR3 is made up of 12 amino acids. Per germline, CDR1 SQVTM and CDR2 ANQGSEA. Trimming took 4 bases from V and 7 from J, leaving 14 bases between them. The CDR3 coding sequence is TGCAGCGTTGCCCATAAGGGGCGTGAGCAGTACTTC. Residues: CSVAHKGREQYF.

This clone was counted a single time. This CDR3 is also generated by other DNA sequences in the sample. This rearrangement joins TRBV9 to TRBJ2-7, with 7 nucleotides matching TRBD2. Trimming removed 0 bases from V and 4 bases from J; junction bases left unmatched: 4. The V gene's germline CDR1 is SGDLS and CDR2 YYNGEE. The CDR3 spans 14 residues. The CDR3 protein is CASSVEGGSYEQYF. The CDR3 DNA is TGTGCCAGCAGCGTAGAAGGCGGGAGTTACGAGCAGTACTTC.

This clone was counted once. V and J are TRBV5-5 and TRBJ2-3, with TRBD2 identical over 9 bases. The length of the CDR3 is 17 residues. Trimming took 4 bases from V and 0 from J; bases not matched to a gene: 9. Germline lookup yields CDR1 SGHKS and CDR2 YYEKEE (reference sequence). CDR3 protein: CASSRYGLAPSTDTQYF. In nucleotides, the CDR3 is TGTGCCAGCAGCCGCTATGGACTAGCGCCTAGCACAGATACGCAGTATTTT.

CDR3 residues: CSVTSRDRGREAFF. The CDR3 coding sequence is TGCAGCGTGACCTCCCGGGACAGGGGCCGTGAAGCTTTCTTT. This rearrangement joins TRBV29-1 to TRBJ1-1; 10 bases map to TRBD1. The CDR3 spans 14 residues. The V segment lost 6 bases and the J segment 7 bases; nucleotides outside the gene matches: 11. Germline V CDR1 and CDR2: SQVTM, ANQGSEA.

This clone was seen only once. The V and J genes are TRBV5-1 and TRBJ2-3; TRBD2 aligns across 16 bases. CDR1 is SGHRS, CDR2 YFSETQ, per germline. With 3 bases clipped from V and 2 bases from J, the junction kept 12 bases outside the gene matches. This CDR3 region has 20 residues. The CDR3 nucleotides read TGCGCCAGCAGCTCCTTTAAGGGACTAGCGGGAGGGAGGGACACAGATACGCAGTATTTT. It yields the protein CASSSFKGLAGGRDTDTQYF.

V is TRBV19 and J is TRBJ2-7; 12 bases map to TRBD1. Germline V gene sequence: CDR1 LNHDA, CDR2 SQIVND (reference sequence). The CDR3 runs to 15 residues. The V segment lost 3 bases and the J segment 7 bases; nucleotides outside the gene matches: 7. The DNA for the CDR3 is TGTGCCAGTAGTATGCCGGGACAGGGGGCGCGGGAGCAGTACTTC. It yields the protein CASSMPGQGAREQYF.

The chain carries TRBV5-1 and TRBJ2-1; the D call may be TRBD1 or TRBD2 (5 bases each). This CDR3 is 14 amino acids long. Looked up from germline, CDR1 is SGHRS and CDR2 is YFSETQ. V was pared by 2 bases and J by 6 bases, with 12 bases between. CDR3 amino acids: CASSFGASPNEQFF. The CDR3 nucleotides read TGCGCCAGCAGCTTCGGGGCATCACCCAATGAGCAGTTCTTC.

The chain combines TRBV28 with TRBJ1-5, with D uncertain. Germline values: CDR1 MDHEN, CDR2 SYDVKM. The CDR3 runs to 16 residues. With 5 bases removed from V and 0 bases from J, the gap between germline ends came to 14 bases. CDR3 nucleotides: TGTGCCAGCAGTCGCTCGGGGATTTATAGCAATCAGCCCCAGCATTTT. Its protein is CASSRSGIYSNQPQHF.

This chain's CDR3 is CASSQEVGGEQYF. In DNA form, the CDR3 reads TGCGCCAGCAGCCAAGAAGTGGGGGGCGAGCAGTACTTC. The V call is TRBV4-3, the J call TRBJ2-7, with D maybe TRBD2 (6 bases). CDR1 is LGHNA and CDR2 is YSLEER in the germline V gene. Trimming removed 0 bases at V and 6 bases at J, with 9 bases between. This CDR3 region has 13 residues.

The chain uses TRBV15 and TRBJ1-1; no definite D call. The V gene lost 3 bases and the J gene lost 6 bases, with 17 bases spanning the gap. This CDR3 region has 15 residues. Germline assignment: CDR1 LNHNV and CDR2 YYDKDF (reference sequence). CDR3 in DNA: TGTGCCACCAGCAGCCCCAAAGGGTTGGAAGCTGAAGCTTTCTTT. Translation: CATSSPKGLEAEAFF.

Regarding this clone: The sample holds other DNA sequences that translate to the same CDR3. The genes are TRBV5-1 and TRBJ2-5, with no clear D. The germline V gene encodes CDR1 SGHRS and CDR2 YFSETQ. V lost 1 base, J lost 1 base, and 8 bases lay in between. This CDR3 is 14 amino acids long. CDR3 coding DNA: TGCGCCAGCAGCTTGCTCGGCGGCCAAGAGACCCAGTACTTC. This sequence encodes CASSLLGGQETQYF.

CDR3 DNA sequence: TGCGCCAGCAGCCTAATACACGGGGGGAACTATGGCTACACCTTC. It specifies CASSLIHGGNYGYTF. The chain recombines TRBV4-3 with TRBJ1-2; maybe TRBD1 (5 bases). Trimming took 4 bases from V and 2 from J, leaving 14 bases between them. Germline assignment: CDR1 LGHNA and CDR2 YSLEER. This CDR3 region has 15 residues.

This clone was counted a single time. This chain links TRBV7-2 with TRBJ2-1; D might be TRBD2 (5 bases). This CDR3 is 17 amino acids long. V was cut by 2 bases and J by 0 bases, with 14 bases left in between. Germline loops: CDR1 SGHTA, CDR2 FQGNSA. This CDR3 is CASSLFLAPSSYNEQFF. CDR3 coding DNA: TGTGCCAGCAGCTTATTTCTAGCCCCAAGCTCCTACAATGAGCAGTTCTTC.